The 29 T cell receptor beta chains below were found in one sample sequenced in a study of cytomegalovirus exposure and HLA in healthy donors. The PCR employed 60 Vbeta primers together with 13 Jbeta primers. Produced via immunoSEQ multiplex PCR; TCRdb's table is partial and in-frame only. The repertoire holds 150,000 to 200,000 clones, with approximately 71% as singletons. Material: PBMCs. These receptors were taken from a man aged 18 to 35 in good health and CMV-seropositive.

The chain combines TRBV27 with TRBJ2-7; 10 nucleotides agree with TRBD1. CDR3 size: 16 residues. Trimming at V came to 5 bases and at J to 3 bases, leaving 10 bases not matched to a gene. The germline CDR1 and CDR2 sequences are MNHEY and SMNVEV (reference sequence). The CDR3 DNA follows: TGTGCCAGCAGTCTGGGACAGGGGTTTAGCGGCTACGAGCAGTACTTC. It yields the protein CASSLGQGFSGYEQYF.

This clone appeared once. The CDR3 bases are TGTGCCAGTAGTCCACTAGCGATGGGGGCCTATTACGAGCAGTACTTC. Encoded protein: CASSPLAMGAYYEQYF. The chain employs TRBV19 and TRBJ2-7, with D possibly matching TRBD2 (7 bases). The CDR3 has 16 residues. The germline V and J ends were trimmed by 5 bases and 4 bases, with 21 bases remaining between them. Germline-derived CDR1 and CDR2 are LNHDA and SQIVND (reference sequence). The full variable domain, its missing parts supplied by reference TRBV19 and TRBJ2-7, is DGGITQSPKYLFRKEGQNVTLSCEQNLNHDAMYWYRQDPGQGLRLIYYSQIVNDFQKGDIAEGYSVSREKKESFPLTVTSAQKNPTAFYLCASSPLAMGAYYEQYFGPGTRLTVT.

This sequence joins TRBV16 and TRBJ1-2; D is uncertain. The length of the CDR3 is 13 residues. The ends were cut back, 0 bases at V and 8 bases at J, with 10 bases in the middle. Germline V gives CDR1 KGHSY, CDR2 FQNENV. CDR3 nucleotides: TGTGCCAGCAGCCAATCCGACACCAGGGGCTACACCTTC. Translating it yields CASSQSDTRGYTF.

This chain uses TRBV2 with TRBJ2-7, with TRBD1 as a possible D gene (6 bases). This CDR3 spans 17 amino acids. Germline V gives CDR1 SNHLY, CDR2 FYNNEI. V shed 8 bases and J shed 6 bases, with 29 bases lying between them. CDR3 DNA: TGTGCCAGCTGGGGTAACCGGGACACTTACACCCAATTCGAGCAGTACTTC. Translating it yields CASWGNRDTYTQFEQYF.

This clone was seen a handful of times. The rearrangement links TRBV25-1 to TRBJ2-1; 8 bases line up with TRBD1. Trimming removed 3 bases from V and 4 bases from J; junction bases left unmatched: 11. This CDR3 contains 17 residues. The germline V gene has CDR1 MGHDK and CDR2 SYGVNS. The CDR3 reads CASSDSSPGQGYNEQFF. The CDR3 nucleotides read TGTGCCAGCAGTGACTCTTCCCCCGGACAGGGATACAATGAGCAGTTCTTC.

The DNA of the CDR3 is TGTGCCAGCAGTTTGGGCAGCTACGAGCAGTACTTC. Translating gives CASSLGSYEQYF. This chain links TRBV28 with TRBJ2-7, with no clear D. There are 12 residues in the CDR3. Germline V lookup: CDR1 MDHEN, CDR2 SYDVKM. Trimming cost V 3 bases and J 3 bases, with 6 bases left between them.

The V gene is TRBV5-5, the J gene TRBJ1-3, with D uncertain. Trimming left V 3 bases short and J 0 bases short, with 13 bases between. The germline V gene has CDR1 SGHKS and CDR2 YYEKEE (reference sequence). This CDR3 contains 16 residues. The chain's CDR3 is CASSYQVSSSGNTIYF. CDR3 nucleotides: TGTGCCAGCAGCTATCAGGTTTCGAGCTCTGGAAACACCATATATTTT.

This clone was seen a handful of times. This chain uses TRBV4-1 with TRBJ2-3; 14 nucleotides align to TRBD2. Losses at the gene ends were 3 bases for V and 5 bases for J; bases not matched to a gene: 1. Germline-derived CDR1 and CDR2 are MGHRA and YSYEKL. The CDR3 has 15 amino acids. CDR3 in amino acids: CASSHGTSGRDTQYF. CDR3 DNA sequence: TGCGCCAGCAGCCATGGGACTAGCGGGAGAGATACGCAGTATTTT.

The chain has TRBV19 and TRBJ2-2; tentative D call: TRBD2 (6 bases). The V gene's germline CDR1 is LNHDA and CDR2 SQIVND (reference sequence). V lost 0 bases and J lost 4, with 9 bases in between. This CDR3 comprises 15 residues. CDR3 residues: CASSIEGGATGELFF. Written as DNA, the CDR3 is TGTGCCAGTAGTATAGAGGGCGGGGCCACCGGGGAGCTGTTTTTT.

The chain couples TRBV5-1 to TRBJ1-1, with D possibly being TRBD1 (5 bases). Germline V lookup: CDR1 SGHRS, CDR2 YFSETQ. The V end lost 0 bases, the J end lost 7 bases, and 10 bases lay between the germline ends. CDR3 size: 13 residues. This CDR3 is CASSLGDRREAFF. CDR3 DNA sequence: TGCGCCAGCAGCTTGGGAGACAGACGTGAAGCTTTCTTT.

The V and J genes are TRBV5-1 and TRBJ2-1, with TRBD1 identical over 7 bases. Germline CDR1 and CDR2: SGHRS and YFSETQ. Trimming at V came to 4 bases and at J to 6 bases, leaving 7 bases not matched to a gene. The length of the CDR3 is 14 residues. CDR3 nucleotide sequence: TGCGCCAGCAGCACTGGACAGGTCATCAATGAGCAGTTCTTC. Protein product: CASSTGQVINEQFF. Full variable domain (missing parts from reference TRBV5-1 and TRBJ2-1): KAGVTQTPRYLIKTRGQQVTLSCSPISGHRSVSWYQQTPGQGLQFLFEYFSETQRNKGNFPGRFSGRQFSNSRSEMNVSTLELGDSALYLCASSTGQVINEQFFGPGTRLTVL.

CDR3: CASSPTEGWGEQYF. The CDR3 DNA reads TGTGCCAGCAGCCCGACTGAGGGATGGGGCGAGCAGTACTTC. The V call is TRBV9, the J call TRBJ2-7, with D tentatively TRBD2 (5 bases). V was shortened by 4 bases and J by 6 bases, with 17 bases between the two germline ends. The CDR3 is 14 residues long. Per germline, CDR1 SGDLS and CDR2 YYNGEE.

By sample fraction, this clone is medium-sized. Compared with germline, one end of the junction differs, possibly owing to a read error. The chain recombines TRBV5-5 with TRBJ1-4, with 8 positions matching TRBD1. Per germline, CDR1 SGHKS and CDR2 YYEKEE (reference sequence). The CDR3 is 15 amino acids. The CDR3 protein is CASETGEHRGEKPFF. The CDR3 nucleotides read TGTGCCAGCGAGACAGGGGAGCATAGGGGGGAAAAACCGTTTTTT.

The chain joins TRBV2 to TRBJ2-5, with TRBD2 matching over 9 bases. CDR3 size: 12 residues. The J segment lost 5 bases and the V segment lost 7 bases, leaving 2 bases of the junction unmatched. The germline gives CDR1 SNHLY, CDR2 FYNNEI. The CDR3 DNA sequence: TGTGCCAGCAAGGCGGGGGGGGAGACCCAGTACTTC. It is translated as CASKAGGETQYF.

This clone turned up a few times. The chain employs TRBV6-4 and TRBJ2-1; 9 bases line up with TRBD2. V lost 3 bases and J lost 5; bases outside the gene matches: 5. Germline CDR1 reads MRHNA; CDR2 reads SNTAGT. The CDR3 length is 15 residues. CDR3 amino acids: CASSEVLAGNNEQFF. Here the CDR3 DNA reads TGTGCCAGCAGTGAAGTCCTAGCGGGAAACAATGAGCAGTTCTTC.

The chain has TRBV9 and TRBJ2-6; D may be TRBD2 (6 bases). Germline V gene sequence: CDR1 SGDLS, CDR2 YYNGEE. V lost 3 bases to trimming and J lost 4 bases, with 11 bases between them. The CDR3 contains 15 residues. CDR3 in amino acids: CASSAGVYGANVLTF. The CDR3 bases are TGTGCCAGCAGCGCGGGGGTCTACGGGGCCAACGTCCTGACTTTC. The full variable domain, in which reference TRBV9 and TRBJ2-6 provide the parts outside the CDR3, is DSGVTQTPKHLITATGQRVTLRCSPRSGDLSVYWYQQSLDQGLQFLIQYYNGEERAKGNILERFSAQQFPDLHSELNLSSLELGDSALYFCASSAGVYGANVLTFGAGSRLTVL.

This chain joins TRBV19 and TRBJ2-1; 8 nucleotides match TRBD2. The CDR3 runs 15 residues. V shed 5 bases, J shed 0 bases, and the junction held 3 bases outside the gene matches. Germline CDR1 reads LNHDA; CDR2 reads SQIVND (reference sequence). CDR3 loop: CASSFGTSSYNEQFF. CDR3 bases: TGTGCCAGTAGTTTCGGGACTAGCTCCTACAATGAGCAGTTCTTC.

This clone came up a few times. The chain carries TRBV6-1 and TRBJ2-5, with a possible D match to TRBD1 (5 bases). The V gene lost 4 bases and the J gene lost 1 base, with 16 bases spanning the gap. The germline V gene encodes CDR1 MNHNS and CDR2 SASEGT. The CDR3 is 16 residues long. CDR3 in DNA: TGTGCCAGCAGTGCCGCCTCAGGGTGGGGCCAAGAGACCCAGTACTTC. Encoded protein: CASSAASGWGQETQYF.

This chain joins TRBV28 and TRBJ2-3; a weak D match, TRBD1 (7 bases). V was cut by 2 bases and J by 0 bases, with 12 bases left in between. This CDR3 spans 16 amino acids. Germline CDR1 is MDHEN and CDR2 is SYDVKM. The CDR3 loop reads CASSLRRGLSTDTQYF. DNA of the CDR3: TGTGCCAGCAGTTTAAGGAGGGGGCTTAGCACAGATACGCAGTATTTT. Full variable domain (rest looked up from reference TRBV28 and TRBJ2-3): DVKVTQSSRYLVKRTGEKVFLECVQDMDHENMFWYRQDPGLGLRLIYFSYDVKMKEKGDIPEGYSVSREKKERFSLILESASTNQTSMYLCASSLRRGLSTDTQYFGPGTRLTVL.

This chain connects TRBV19 to TRBJ2-3, with 11 bases aligning to TRBD2. This CDR3 contains 15 residues. J was trimmed by 7 bases and V by 5 bases; bases with no gene match: 8. Germline V gene sequence: CDR1 LNHDA, CDR2 SQIVND (reference sequence). This CDR3 is CASSAGLAAVNTQYF. The CDR3 nucleotides are TGTGCCAGTAGTGCGGGACTAGCGGCGGTAAATACGCAGTATTTT.

This clone was detected a few times. The chain is built from TRBV5-1 and TRBJ1-1; D perhaps matches TRBD1 (5 bases). Germline V gene sequence: CDR1 SGHRS, CDR2 YFSETQ. The CDR3 sequence is 14 residues long. V gave up 0 bases and J gave up 5 bases, with 11 bases separating them. CDR3 nucleotide sequence: TGCGCCAGCAGCTTGGAAGGGGCCGGTACTGAAGCTTTCTTT. It yields the protein CASSLEGAGTEAFF.

The V call is TRBV19, the J call TRBJ1-2; 8 bases are a match to TRBD1. The CDR3 consists of 18 residues. Germline V gene lookup returns CDR1 LNHDA and CDR2 SQIVND (reference sequence). Trimming took 4 bases from V and 5 from J; bases not matched to a gene: 18. The DNA of the CDR3 is TGTGCCAGTAGTAGTCCTATAACAGGGGGACCGTCTGCTTATGGCTACACCTTC. The encoded protein is CASSSPITGGPSAYGYTF.

This chain joins TRBV6-5 and TRBJ2-1; 10 bases line up with TRBD2. The CDR3 is made up of 15 amino acids. V dropped 6 bases and J dropped 3; count of bases not matched to a gene: 5. Germline V gene lookup returns CDR1 MNHEY and CDR2 SVGAGI. CDR3 bases: TGTGCCAGCAGCCAACTAGCGGGAATCTACAATGAGCAGTTCTTC. Translated: CASSQLAGIYNEQFF.

This clone appeared a few times. The chain couples TRBV5-1 to TRBJ1-1; D not resolved. The V and J ends lost 3 bases and 5 bases respectively, with 17 bases between them. CDR1 and CDR2 (germline): SGHRS, YFSETQ. The CDR3 has 15 amino acids. The CDR3 sequence is CASSSGPQAGTEAFF. CDR3 nucleotide sequence: TGCGCCAGCAGCTCGGGTCCCCAGGCGGGTACTGAAGCTTTCTTT.

V is TRBV15 and J is TRBJ1-2, with D maybe TRBD1 (6 bases). Germline assignment: CDR1 LNHNV and CDR2 YYDKDF (reference sequence). The CDR3 contains 16 residues. Trimming removed 0 bases at V and 5 bases at J, with 16 bases between. The CDR3 nucleotides are TGTGCCACCAGCAGAGATCTTAAGGGGGATGAGTATGGCTACACCTTC. Its protein product is CATSRDLKGDEYGYTF.

This chain joins TRBV5-1 and TRBJ2-7, with D tentatively TRBD2 (5 bases). Looked up from germline, CDR1 is SGHRS and CDR2 is YFSETQ. The CDR3 is 12 residues long. V was cut by 0 bases and J by 5 bases, with 6 bases left in between. CDR3 sequence (DNA): TGCGCCAGCAGCTTGGCCGGGGACGAGCAGTACTTC. It specifies CASSLAGDEQYF.

The rearrangement joins TRBV27 to TRBJ1-2; TRBD1 matches 11 bases. With 3 bases clipped from V and 8 bases from J, the junction kept 11 bases outside the gene matches. Per germline, CDR1 MNHEY and CDR2 SMNVEV (reference sequence). The CDR3 length is 16 residues. The CDR3 nucleotides are TGTGCCAGCAGTTTGTACCAACCGGGACAGGGGGGCGGCTACACCTTC. Residues: CASSLYQPGQGGGYTF.

The chain is built from TRBV5-1 and TRBJ2-3; the D is unclear. Germline-derived CDR1 and CDR2 are SGHRS and YFSETQ. This CDR3 is 13 amino acids long. V dropped 0 bases and J dropped 2 bases, with 4 bases sitting between them. The CDR3 region is CASSLAVTDTQYF. The DNA of the CDR3 is TGCGCCAGCAGCTTGGCGGTCACAGATACGCAGTATTTT.

The gene calls are TRBV7-8 and TRBJ2-3, with TRBD2 matching 8 bases. Germline values: CDR1 SGHVS, CDR2 FQNEAQ. The trim removed 3 bases at V and 5 bases at J, leaving 7 bases unmatched. The CDR3 covers 15 residues. CDR3 residues: CASSLAGLERDTQYF. CDR3 nucleotide sequence: TGTGCCAGCAGCTTGGCGGGACTAGAACGAGATACGCAGTATTTT.